The clone carrying this T cell receptor (beta chain) came up many times. Its antigen remains unknown. CDR1 SGHRS and CDR2 YFSETQ come from the germline V gene. Trimming removed 7 bases at V and 5 bases at J, with 33 bases between. The CDR3 contains 19 residues. RNA transcripts gave rise to amplified TCR beta CDR3 regions. The HTBI primer set drove a first-round RT-PCR of the TCR CDR3. TCRdb recomputed calls from the multiplex PCR reads with MiXCR, one row per CDR3 protein. This sample has some 400,000 distinct CDR3 sequences; 19% occur once, and the top ten carry about 3.5%. This record comes from a study of T cells in Graves' hyperthyroidism and ophthalmopathy. General observations from the study: In the analysis, a 13 V-J model separated ophthalmopathy from stable hyperthyroidism.

An absence of ophthalmopathy progression within 18 months meant stable Graves' hyperthyroidism. The sequence came from a woman aged 18-29 years with Graves' hyperthyroidism. The sequenced material came from blood. The rearrangement uses TRBV5-1 and TRBJ1-2, with a tentative D call TRBD1 (6 bases). The CDR3 DNA sequence: TGCGCCAGCGGCCCACCGAGACGGACAGTCCTTTTTAACTATTATGGCTACACCTTC. Its protein product is CASGPPRRTVLFNYYGYTF.